This T cell receptor beta chain comes out of a study of blood T cell repertoires in COVID-19. About the research overall: There were acute and convalescent COVID-19 samples, and they came from the United States, Italy and Spain. PBMCs, B-cell-depleted T cells, or T cells were the source of the cDNA or gDNA that made up the material.

Authors' methods: Reference gene primer amplification gave estimated nucleated cell counts. Measured with immunoSEQ multiplex PCR; TCRdb has only the in-frame clones, and not every one. The DNA was the basis for D and trimming; V, J and clone size are from that table. The sample has about 69,000 clones, roughly four fifths seen once. Germline lookup yields CDR1 SGHRS and CDR2 YFSETQ. V was clipped by 4 bases and J by 3 bases, with 26 bases between them. The CDR3 contains 18 residues. The chain joins TRBV5-1 to TRBJ2-7; TRBD2 is a possible D gene (7 bases). The sample consisted of peripheral blood. This TCR was sampled from a human donor in a cohort sampled during active COVID-19. The CDR3 reads CASSRAGGPGATDYEQYF. CDR3 nucleotides: TGCGCCAGCAGCCGGGCCGGGGGGCCAGGAGCTACGGACTACGAGCAGTACTTC.